This T cell receptor beta chain originates from a study of cytomegalovirus exposure and HLA in healthy donors (dated by TCRdb to about 2017). Background on the whole study: An earlier analysis of 587 of the donors reported around 280 Gb of sequence data and approximately 120 million unique TCR beta sequences obtained from about 179 million T cells. In the later analysis, no new phenotypic data were used to find candidate immune exposures; instead, reliance was placed on TCR beta sequences and their occurrence across donors. Donor age, sex, ethnicity and CMV serostatus were compiled together with the repertoire data. High-throughput TCR immunosequencing, statistical association of individual TCRs with disease status, and machine learning were combined to predict cytomegalovirus infection status. To study patterns of TCR occurrence, a later analysis re-analyzed previously published TCR beta repertoires from just over 650 donors and added high-resolution HLA genotyping. Across 300 to 400 genotyped donors of the cohort, an average of about 240,000 unique TCR beta nucleotide sequences per donor were sequenced, and around 19% of those sequences were non-productive. All discovery cohort repertoires had been generated on a single sequencing platform. Of the 300 to 450 genotyped donors, less than 90% were placed in the genetic ancestry cluster associated with self-reported Caucasian donors. In an earlier analysis of a few hundred of the donors, high-throughput TCR beta sequencing was used to judge whether each TCR beta V gene segment behaved as functional or pseudogenic. Genome-wide SNP genotypes for about three fifths of the roughly 700 donors were used in a later genetic analysis, which treated that subset as a discovery cohort. A separate validation cohort of over 95 different subjects was used in addition to the roughly 700-subject first cohort. Because of strong linkage in the cohort, roughly five DR-DQ haplotypes were treated as single units for association and clustering. The T cell repertoires of around 670 subjects were profiled by immunosequencing and related to cytomegalovirus serostatus. The number of typed donors differed by locus: about 620-640 for A, B, C, DRB1 and DQB1; 500 to 550 for DQA1; around 580 for DPA1; and 400 to 480 for DPB1. The aim of the study was to test whether cataloging public T cell receptors could identify signatures of past pathogen exposure. HLA typing included class I and class II loci at four-digit resolution. An early release covering about 600 HLA-typed donors comprised about 300 gigabases of sequencing data and roughly 86 million unique TCR sequences. The research as a whole found: According to a later analysis, TCR association rates differed among HLA loci, with DRB1 alleles showing the most associated TCRs and HLA-C alleles showing the fewest. A later genetic analysis reported fewer N-insertions in productive TCRs among donors in an Asian-associated ancestry cluster than the roughly 700-donor mean. Compared with equally common non-associated chains, HLA-associated TCR beta chains in a later analysis were more clonally expanded and had lower generation probabilities. HLA typing was unavailable for some donors at each locus, so association tests used only the typed subset. Only TCR beta chains were sequenced in this cohort, and the absence of alpha or paired-chain data limited detectable features. Strong co-occurrence of HLA alleles, especially DR and DQ, made assigning TCR associations to individual alleles difficult. Most CMV-associated TCR beta chains appeared to be HLA-restricted in a later analysis, and the HLA associations seemed to be driven largely by CMV exposure. A total of around 150 TCR beta chains were listed by the study as associated with cytomegalovirus. Specific HLA alleles were associated with roughly 17,000 TCR beta sequences at a false discovery rate of 0.05 in a later analysis. A few of the identified cytomegalovirus-associated TCR beta chains were confirmed in vitro to be specific for cytomegalovirus antigens. Seventeen rarely observed V segments, including chromosome 9 orphons, were excluded from the earlier analysis of about 600 of the donors because counts were too low. In a later genetic analysis, a missense DCLRE1C variant was associated with V-gene and J-gene trimming of TCR beta chains, and the association was replicated in an independent cohort. In a later analysis, several top co-occurrence clusters were reported to appear linked to parvovirus B19, influenza, CMV and Epstein-Barr virus. Most TCR sequences were observed very rarely across donors, whereas some public TCRs were present in many individuals. The authors suggested that the approach could potentially be generalized to other disease states and immunological phenotypes. The sequencing pipeline was judged likely to have produced a cluster of highly shared sequence variants as a technical artifact. Some IMGT-functional V segments, including TRBV6-2 and TRBV6-3, could not be distinguished by the 87-base-pair reads and were therefore excluded. The classifier was reported to diagnose cytomegalovirus status with high specificity and sensitivity in both the original cohort and the validation cohort. An earlier analysis of 587 of the donors showed that most TCR beta V segments appeared in productive rearrangements either about 90% or about 30% of the time, which broadly matched IMGT annotations. Sequencing depth was assumed to be roughly uniform across donors in the presence/absence analyses, though that assumption may not hold. Linkage disequilibrium might explain the correlated functional status among segregating V segments, but an unknown experimental factor could not be excluded. A further reported finding was that TCR beta sequences accurately predicted the HLA-A and HLA-B alleles for most subjects in the first cohort. Immune exposure information for the cohort was limited to CMV serostatus.

The cohort comprised several hundred healthy bone marrow donors. At the time of sampling, every cohort member was nominally healthy, though immune exposures that went unrecorded were likely present. The donor was CMV seropositive and belonged to the group of a few hundred seropositive cohort members. Every donor gave a peripheral blood sample, and the peripheral blood mononuclear cells from that sample were used for TCR beta sequencing. The Qiagen DNeasy Blood Extraction Kit was used to extract genomic DNA from the blood cell samples. The cysteine opens and the phenylalanine closes a CDR3 of 14 amino acids. The entry retains the CDR3 DNA only, 42 bases that are in frame from base 1. Looking up the germline V gene yields CDR1 MGHRA and CDR2 YSYEKL. V and J lose 1 base and 6 bases, and a span of 10 bases separates them. Turning to this clone: The antigen it recognizes is unknown.

Libraries were prepared through the immunoSEQ multiplex PCR assay. The multiplex PCR relied on a mix of 60 forward primers for TCR Vbeta segments and 13 reverse primers for TCR Jbeta segments. The CDR3 region of rearranged TCR beta genes was amplified from genomic DNA with a multiplex PCR assay. On the Illumina HiSeq System, the amplified TCR beta libraries were sequenced as 87-base-pair reads. The original methods were these. A later analysis counted some 74 million unique TCR beta chains across the 550 to 800 repertoires, and 10 million to 11 million of these chains were shared by at least two donors. A nearest-neighbor algorithm error-corrected the raw reads and collapsed the reads into unique sequences, merging closely related sequences to remove PCR and sequencing errors. V, D and J gene segments were assigned by aligning CDR3 sequences to IMGT reference sequences. Each retained sequence needed at least a six-nucleotide match to both a V gene segment and a J gene segment. A rearrangement counted as productive if the CDR3 had no stop codons and remained in frame with V and J, and every other rearrangement counted as non-productive. CDR3 was defined by IMGT convention, running from the second conserved V-encoded cysteine to the conserved J-encoded phenylalanine. Sequences without an unambiguous match to a single V gene segment were excluded from the earlier analysis of about 630 of the donors. An earlier analysis of approximately 590 of the donors classified V segments as functional when productive rearrangements were above 56.7% and as segregating when the standard deviation between donors was above 5%. To diagnose cytomegalovirus status from the catalog of TCR beta chain sequences, a statistical classification framework was built. In a later analysis, TCR nucleotide sequences were compared against IMGT/GENE-DB human TR gene sequences so that V and J genes could be assigned. The TCRdist pipeline was used in a later analysis to assign CDR3 sequences and most-parsimonious VDJ recombination scenarios. A later analysis defined each TCR beta chain by its CDR3 amino acid sequence plus V-gene family, and excluded reads lacking a unique V-gene family. To address suspected cross-contamination and a sequencing artifact, a later analysis removed 550 to 750 highly shared, low-generation-probability nucleotide sequences. For each public chain, a later analysis derived a clonal expansion index from normalized ranks of inferred template counts within each repertoire. In a later analysis, generation probabilities were computed using a VDJ recombination model fitted to out-of-frame rearrangements, and the results were checked against IGoR. In a later analysis, hypergeometric tests were used to score TCR-TCR, TCR-HLA and TCR-CMV co-occurrence, with a repertoire-size bias correction applied to TCR pairs. To estimate false discovery rates, a later analysis permuted the HLA or CMV assignments 20 times. In a later analysis, co-occurring TCRs were grouped using DBSCAN, with TCRdist sequence similarity added in when clustering inside HLA-allele-positive subsets. Repertoires with fewer than 30,000 or more than 120,000 public chains, plus five repertoires with anomalous nucleotide sharing, were excluded from co-occurrence clustering. Not all clones reach the TCRdb copy of this immuneACCESS table, which keeps in-frame sequences only. Checked studies attribute under half of the gap to unresolved V genes and leave the rest unexplained. V, J and clone size reflect that table, while D and trimming were determined from the DNA. The sample table holds 55,000 or so clones. 9.5% to 15% of the sample is taken by the ten largest.

The specimen was PBMCs. The chain joins TRBV4-1 to TRBJ1-5; the D segment cannot be called with confidence. The sequence came from a woman in her thirties in good health and CMV-seropositive. In nucleotide form, the sequence is TGCGCCAGCAGCCAAGGTCGGTCCGTTCAGCCCCAGCATTTT. Its amino acids are CASSQGRSVQPQHF.